This TCR beta chain was sequenced for a study of cytomegalovirus exposure and HLA in healthy donors. General study points: Most observed TCR sequences were rare, whereas some public TCRs were detected in many donors. In a later analysis, first-cohort TCR clusters were found to tend to co-occur in the roughly 120 validation repertoires. In vitro confirmation showed three CMV-associated chains to be CMV antigen specific. Cytomegalovirus-associated TCR beta chains were listed, numbering some 150.

This CDR3 spans 16 amino acids. Germline CDR1 is SGHDN and CDR2 is FVKESK. Trimming took off 0 bases at V and 8 bases at J, with 19 bases between the two ends. Here immunoSEQ multiplex PCR was the method, and the copy in TCRdb shows in-frame clones only, minus some. The table includes 100,000 to 150,000 clones, 70% to 90% detected once. Comments on this clone: Antigen: not known.

The sequenced material came from PBMCs. This chain connects TRBV14 to TRBJ1-1; tentatively, D is TRBD1 (5 bases). This clonotype was sampled from a woman under 40 in good health and CMV-seronegative. This CDR3 reads CASSQDGNRGKGEAFF. In nucleotides, the CDR3 is TGTGCCAGCAGCCAAGATGGCAACCGGGGGAAAGGCGAAGCTTTCTTT.